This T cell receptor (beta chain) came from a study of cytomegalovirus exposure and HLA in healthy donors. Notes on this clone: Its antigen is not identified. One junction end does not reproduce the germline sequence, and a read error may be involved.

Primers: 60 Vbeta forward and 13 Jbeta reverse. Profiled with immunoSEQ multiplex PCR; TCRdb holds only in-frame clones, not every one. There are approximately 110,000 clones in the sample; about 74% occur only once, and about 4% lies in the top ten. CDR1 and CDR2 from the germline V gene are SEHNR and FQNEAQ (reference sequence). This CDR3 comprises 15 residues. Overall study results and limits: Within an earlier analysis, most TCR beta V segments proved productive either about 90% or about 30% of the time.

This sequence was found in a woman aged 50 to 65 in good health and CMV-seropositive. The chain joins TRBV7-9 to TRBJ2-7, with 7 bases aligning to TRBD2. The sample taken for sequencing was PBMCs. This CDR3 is CSSSGTGRLRDEQYF. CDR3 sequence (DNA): TGTTCCAGCAGCGGGACTGGACGGCTCAGGGACGAGCAGTACTTC. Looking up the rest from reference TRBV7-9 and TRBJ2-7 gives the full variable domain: DTGVSQNPRHKITKRGQNVTFRCDPISEHNRLYWYRQTLGQGPEFLTYFQNEAQLEKSRLLSDRFSAERPKGSFSTLEIQRTEQGDSAMYLCSSSGTGRLRDEQYFGPGTRLTVT.